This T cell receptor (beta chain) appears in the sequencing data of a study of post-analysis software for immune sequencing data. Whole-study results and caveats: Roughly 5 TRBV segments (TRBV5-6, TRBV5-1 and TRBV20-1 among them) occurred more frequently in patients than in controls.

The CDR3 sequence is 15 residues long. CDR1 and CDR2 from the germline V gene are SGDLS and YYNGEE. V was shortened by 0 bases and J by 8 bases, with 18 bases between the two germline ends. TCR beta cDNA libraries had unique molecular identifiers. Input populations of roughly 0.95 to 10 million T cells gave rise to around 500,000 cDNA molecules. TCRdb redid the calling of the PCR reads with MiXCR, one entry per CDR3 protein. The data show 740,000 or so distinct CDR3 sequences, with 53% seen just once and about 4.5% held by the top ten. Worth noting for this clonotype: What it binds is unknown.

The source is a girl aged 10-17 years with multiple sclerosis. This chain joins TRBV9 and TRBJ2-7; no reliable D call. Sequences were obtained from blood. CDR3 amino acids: CASSVGFSSTAQQYF. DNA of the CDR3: TGTGCCAGCAGCGTAGGGTTTTCGTCAACGGCCCAGCAGTACTTC.